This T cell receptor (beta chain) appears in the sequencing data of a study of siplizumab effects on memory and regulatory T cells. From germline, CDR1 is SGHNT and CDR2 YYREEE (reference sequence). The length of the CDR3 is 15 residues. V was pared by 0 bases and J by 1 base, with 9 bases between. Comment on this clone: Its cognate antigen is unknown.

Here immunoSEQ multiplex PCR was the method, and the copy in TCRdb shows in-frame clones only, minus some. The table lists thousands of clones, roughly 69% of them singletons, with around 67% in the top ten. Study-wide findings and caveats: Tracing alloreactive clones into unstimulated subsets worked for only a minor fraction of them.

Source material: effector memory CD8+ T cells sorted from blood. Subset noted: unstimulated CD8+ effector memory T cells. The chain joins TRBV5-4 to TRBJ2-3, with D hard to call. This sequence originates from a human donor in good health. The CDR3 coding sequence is TGTGCCAGCAGCTTGGCTCTCCCTGGCACAGATACGCAGTATTTT. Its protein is CASSLALPGTDTQYF.